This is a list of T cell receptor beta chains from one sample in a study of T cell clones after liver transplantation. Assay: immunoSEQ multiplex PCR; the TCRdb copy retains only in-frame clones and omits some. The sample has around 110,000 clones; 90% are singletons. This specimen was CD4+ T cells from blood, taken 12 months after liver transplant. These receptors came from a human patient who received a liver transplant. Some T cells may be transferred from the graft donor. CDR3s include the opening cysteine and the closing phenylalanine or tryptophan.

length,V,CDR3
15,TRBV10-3,CAIRGASGGNNEQFF
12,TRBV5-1,CASSLDVREQFF
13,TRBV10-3,CAISQTSGETQYF
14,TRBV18,CASSSTGWNTEAFF
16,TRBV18,CASSPPSSGRGGEQFF
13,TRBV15,CAAGTGGTDTQYF
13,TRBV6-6,CASGPDRAGEQYF
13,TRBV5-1,CASRPDLGGEQFF
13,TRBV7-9,CASSLSRGGEQYF
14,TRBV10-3,CAISESSMNEKLFF
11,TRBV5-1,CASRGQETQYF
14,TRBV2,CASRARGETEKLFF
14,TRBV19,CASSIGDRRRPQHF
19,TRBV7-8,CASSLGLGLAGGKFDEQFF
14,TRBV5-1,CASSFGQGDYGYTF
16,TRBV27,CASSYYRGRGADTQYF
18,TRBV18,CASSPRDRASSGANVLTF
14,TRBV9,CASSVGGAAETQYF
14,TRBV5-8,CASNPGSSYNEQFF
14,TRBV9,CASSNSNPGNTIYF
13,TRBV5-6,CASSSAGANIQYF
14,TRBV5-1,CASSLAGSGYGYTF
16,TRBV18,CASSPAGAGGPNEQFF
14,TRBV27,CASGKDRVRETQYF
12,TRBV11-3,CASSQTGLSYTF
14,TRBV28,CASLVDRVPGELFF
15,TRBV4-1,CASSQDSEYFYGYTF
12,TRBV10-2,CASSGSSDTQYF
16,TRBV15,CATSREGTGSSREQFF
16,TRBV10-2,CASSERAAPAGQPQHF
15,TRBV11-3,CASSLGRGVLNIQYF
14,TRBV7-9,CASSFGQGRFEQYF
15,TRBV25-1,CASSEPGRGVDTQYF
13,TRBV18,CASSPEAPKTQYF
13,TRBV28,CASSPGTGPEQYF
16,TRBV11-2,CASSSVDRANTGELFF
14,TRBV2,CASQREGRGYEQYF
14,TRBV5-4,CASSQWDRGYEQYF
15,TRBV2,CASSEGGTNYNEQFF
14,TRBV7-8,CASSSRTGVTEAFF
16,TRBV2,CASSEAGGLTGNTIYF
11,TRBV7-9,CASSFDYGYTF
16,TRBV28,CASSSGRQYSNQPQHF
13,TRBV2,CASSGGSETEAFF
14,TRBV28,CASSYRDRAMGYTF
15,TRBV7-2,CASSFGNQGSYGYTF
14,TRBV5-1,CASSSGGQGVQQYF
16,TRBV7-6,CASSTVLRALQETQYF
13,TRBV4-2,CASSQDLGLLQFF